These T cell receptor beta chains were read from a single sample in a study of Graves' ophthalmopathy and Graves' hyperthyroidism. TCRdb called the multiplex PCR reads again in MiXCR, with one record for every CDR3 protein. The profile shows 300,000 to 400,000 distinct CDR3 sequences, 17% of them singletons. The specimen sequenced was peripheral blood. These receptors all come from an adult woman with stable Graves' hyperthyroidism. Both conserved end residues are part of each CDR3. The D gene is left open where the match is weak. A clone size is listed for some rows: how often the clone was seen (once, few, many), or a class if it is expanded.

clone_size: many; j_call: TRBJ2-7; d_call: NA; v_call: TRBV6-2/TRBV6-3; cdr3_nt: TGTGCCAGCTCGGTCCTAGCGACCTACGAGCAGTACTTC; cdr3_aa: CASSVLATYEQYF
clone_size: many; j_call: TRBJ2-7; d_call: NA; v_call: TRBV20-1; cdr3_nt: TGCAGTGTAAGGGACCCAGGAGCCTACGAGCAGTACTTC; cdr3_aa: CSVRDPGAYEQYF
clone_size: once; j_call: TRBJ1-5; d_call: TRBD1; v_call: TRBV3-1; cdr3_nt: TGTGCCAGCAGCCAAGGGCCAGGGGGCTCAAATCAGCCCCAGCATTTT; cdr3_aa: CASSQGPGGSNQPQHF
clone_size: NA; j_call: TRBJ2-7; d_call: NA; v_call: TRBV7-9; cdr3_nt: TGTGCCAGCAGCTCTGCCGGGACAAACTACTACGAGCAGTACTTC; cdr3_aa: CASSSAGTNYYEQYF
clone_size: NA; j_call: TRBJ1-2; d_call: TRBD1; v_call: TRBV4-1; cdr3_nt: TGCGCCAGCAGCCTCGGGACAGCTGCTGGCTACACCTTC; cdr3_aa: CASSLGTAAGYTF
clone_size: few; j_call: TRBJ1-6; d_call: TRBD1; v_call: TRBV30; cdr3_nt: TGTGCCTGGATTCCGGACAGGGAGGGTCGTAATTCACCCCTCCACTTT; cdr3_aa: CAWIPDREGRNSPLHF
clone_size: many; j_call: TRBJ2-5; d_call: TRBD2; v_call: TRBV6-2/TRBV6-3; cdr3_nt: TGTGCCAGCAGTTACGAGGGGACTAGCGGGAGGGCCTCCCAAGAGACCCAGTACTTC; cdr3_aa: CASSYEGTSGRASQETQYF
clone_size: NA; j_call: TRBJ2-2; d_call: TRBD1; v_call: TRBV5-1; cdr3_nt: TGCGCCAGCAGCTCCAGGGGGCAGAGCGGGGAGCTGTTTTTT; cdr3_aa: CASSSRGQSGELFF
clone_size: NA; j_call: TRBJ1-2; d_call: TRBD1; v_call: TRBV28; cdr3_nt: TGTGCCAGCACGATCCGGGGGGACAGGGTGAACCATGGCTACACCTTC; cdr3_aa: CASTIRGDRVNHGYTF
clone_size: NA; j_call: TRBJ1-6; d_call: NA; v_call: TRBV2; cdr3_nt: TGTGCCAGCAAAAGGAATCCACCCCTCCACTTT; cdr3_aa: CASKRNPPLHF
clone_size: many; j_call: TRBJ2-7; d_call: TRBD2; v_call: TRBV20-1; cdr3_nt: TGCAGTGCCAATTCGGGACTAGAAATGAACGAGCAGTACTTC; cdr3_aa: CSANSGLEMNEQYF
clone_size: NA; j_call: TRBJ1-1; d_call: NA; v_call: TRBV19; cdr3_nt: TGTGCCAGCGCTAACTCTGCGAACACTGAAGCTTTCTTT; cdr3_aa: CASANSANTEAFF
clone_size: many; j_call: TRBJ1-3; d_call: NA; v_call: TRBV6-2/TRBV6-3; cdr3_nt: TGTGCCAGCACCGGGTGGGGGAGCGATCCCTCTGGAAACACCATATATTTT; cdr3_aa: CASTGWGSDPSGNTIYF
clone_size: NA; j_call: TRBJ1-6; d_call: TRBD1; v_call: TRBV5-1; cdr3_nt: TGCGCCAGCAGCTTGGCCGGGACAGCGATCTATAATTCACCCCTCCACTTT; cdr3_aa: CASSLAGTAIYNSPLHF
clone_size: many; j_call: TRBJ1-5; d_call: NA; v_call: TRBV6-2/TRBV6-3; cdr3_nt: TGTGCCAGCAGTTTCCCTTTTGGCAATCAGCCCCAGCATTTT; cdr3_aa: CASSFPFGNQPQHF
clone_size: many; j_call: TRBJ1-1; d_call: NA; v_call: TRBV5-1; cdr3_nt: TGCGCCAGCAGCTTGGCCGGGTCAGACACTGAAGCTTTCTTT; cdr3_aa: CASSLAGSDTEAFF
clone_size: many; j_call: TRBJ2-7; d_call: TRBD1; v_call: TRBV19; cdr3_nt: TGTGCCAGCATGGGACAGGGGGCGTCTGGCGAGCAGTACTTC; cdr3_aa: CASMGQGASGEQYF
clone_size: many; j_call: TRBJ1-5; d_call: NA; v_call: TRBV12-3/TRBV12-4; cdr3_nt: TGTGCCAGCAGTCCTCAGGGACAAAGCAATCAGCCCCAGCATTTT; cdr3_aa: CASSPQGQSNQPQHF
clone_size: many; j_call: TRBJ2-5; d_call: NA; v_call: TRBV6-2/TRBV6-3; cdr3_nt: TGTGCCAGCAGTGACGAGGAGACCCAGTACTTC; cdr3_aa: CASSDEETQYF
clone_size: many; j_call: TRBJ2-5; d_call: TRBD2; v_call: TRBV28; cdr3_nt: TGTGCCAGCAGGCAGCATTCCGGGACTACGGGCCCCCAGTACTTC; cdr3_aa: CASRQHSGTTGPQYF
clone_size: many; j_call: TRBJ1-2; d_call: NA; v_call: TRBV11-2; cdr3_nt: TGTGCCAGCAGCTTTGTGGGGGGCGGGTATGGCTACACCTTC; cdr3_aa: CASSFVGGGYGYTF
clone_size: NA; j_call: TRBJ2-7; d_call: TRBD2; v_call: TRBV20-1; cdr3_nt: TGCAGTGCAAGACTTCGGGGGGGCCATCCCTACGAGCAGTACTTC; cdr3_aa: CSARLRGGHPYEQYF
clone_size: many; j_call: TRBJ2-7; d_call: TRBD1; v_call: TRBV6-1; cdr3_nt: TGTGCCAGCAGCCCCTCCGGGACAGGGGGGGTGGAGCAGTACTTC; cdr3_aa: CASSPSGTGGVEQYF
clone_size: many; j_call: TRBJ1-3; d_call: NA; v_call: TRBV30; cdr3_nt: TGTGCCTGGAACCTGGGGGGGTCTGGAAACACCATATATTTT; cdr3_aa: CAWNLGGSGNTIYF
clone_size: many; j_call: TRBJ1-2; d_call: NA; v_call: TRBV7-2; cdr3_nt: TGTGCCAGCAGCTTACACGGGGCGAGCTATGGCTACACCTTC; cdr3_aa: CASSLHGASYGYTF
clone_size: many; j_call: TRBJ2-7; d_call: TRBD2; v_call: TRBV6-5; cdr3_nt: TGTGCCAGCAGTTACTTCGCTAGCGGGGACGACGAGCAGTACTTC; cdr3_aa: CASSYFASGDDEQYF
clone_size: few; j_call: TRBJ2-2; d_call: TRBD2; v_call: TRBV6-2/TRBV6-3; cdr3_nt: TGTGCCAGCAGCTCCGCGGGGGGGTACACCGGGGAGCTGTTTTTT; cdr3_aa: CASSSAGGYTGELFF
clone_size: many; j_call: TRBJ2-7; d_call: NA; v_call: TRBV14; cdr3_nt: TGTGCCAGCAGCCAAGTGGTGCACTACGAGCAGTACTTC; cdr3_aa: CASSQVVHYEQYF
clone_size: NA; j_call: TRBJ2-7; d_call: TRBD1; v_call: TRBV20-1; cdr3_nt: TGCAGTGCTAGGGAGGACAGGGCCGAGCAGTACTTC; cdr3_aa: CSAREDRAEQYF
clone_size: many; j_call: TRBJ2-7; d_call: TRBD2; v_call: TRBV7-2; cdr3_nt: TGTGCCAGCAGCTTAGGTGGTAGCGGGAGTAGCGAGCAGTACTTC; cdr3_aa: CASSLGGSGSSEQYF
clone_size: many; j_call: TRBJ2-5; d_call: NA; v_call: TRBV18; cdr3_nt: TGTGCCAGCTCACCTGTGACGGCAGCACAAGAGACCCAGTACTTC; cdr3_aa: CASSPVTAAQETQYF
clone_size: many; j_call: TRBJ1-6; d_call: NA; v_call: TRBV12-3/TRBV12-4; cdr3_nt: TGTGCCAGCAGTTTAGGATCAAATTCACCCCTCCACTTT; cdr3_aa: CASSLGSNSPLHF
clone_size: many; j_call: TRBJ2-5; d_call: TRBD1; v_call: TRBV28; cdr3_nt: TGTGCCAGCACCACATACGAAGGGGACAGGGGGTTGTTTGTGGAGACCCAGTACTTC; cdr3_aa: CASTTYEGDRGLFVETQYF
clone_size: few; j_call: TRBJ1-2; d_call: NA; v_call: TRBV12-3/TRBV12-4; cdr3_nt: TGTGCCAGCAGTCGGACAGCGCCCTTTGACTACACCTTC; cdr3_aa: CASSRTAPFDYTF
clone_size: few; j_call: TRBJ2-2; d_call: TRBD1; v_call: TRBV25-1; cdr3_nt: TGTGCCAGCAGTGATCACAGGGGCGGAACCGGGGAGCTGTTTTTT; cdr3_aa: CASSDHRGGTGELFF
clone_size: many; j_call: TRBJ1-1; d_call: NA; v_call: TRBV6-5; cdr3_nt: TGTGCCAGCAGCTGGGGCCGGGGGGGCTTTATATCGGAAGCTTTCTTT; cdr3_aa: CASSWGRGGFISEAFF
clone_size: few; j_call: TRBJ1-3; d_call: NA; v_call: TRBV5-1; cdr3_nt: TGCGCCAGCAGCCAAACTATTCGGACAGCAGGAAACACCATATATTTT; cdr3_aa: CASSQTIRTAGNTIYF
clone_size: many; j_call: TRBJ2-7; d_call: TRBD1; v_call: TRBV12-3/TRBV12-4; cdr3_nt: TGTGCCAGCAGCTCAGCCGGGACAGCTGTCTACGAGCAGTACTTC; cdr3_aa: CASSSAGTAVYEQYF
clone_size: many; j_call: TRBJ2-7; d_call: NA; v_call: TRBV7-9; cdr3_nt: TGTGCCAGCAGCTTAGTGGGGGTGAGCGTAAACGAGCAGTACTTC; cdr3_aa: CASSLVGVSVNEQYF
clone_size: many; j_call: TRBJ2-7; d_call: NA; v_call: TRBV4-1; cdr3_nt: TGCGCCAGCAGCCAAGATCCCGGAAAGCAGTACTTC; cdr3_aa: CASSQDPGKQYF